Reported below is one T cell receptor beta chain. The same CDR3 is also encoded by other DNA sequences in this sample. The data originate from a study of blood T cell repertoires in COVID-19. Produced via immunoSEQ multiplex PCR; TCRdb's table is partial and in-frame only. The sample carries a few hundred thousand clones, roughly 87% recorded once. There are 13 residues in the CDR3. V was shortened by 6 bases and J by 1 base, with 9 bases between the two germline ends. Germline lookup yields CDR1 LNHDA and CDR2 SQIVND (reference sequence). This clonotype was sampled from a young woman who had recovered from COVID-19. Material for sequencing was PBMCs or T cells enriched from blood (not recorded which). The chain uses TRBV19 and TRBJ1-1; D remains ambiguous. The CDR3 region has the DNA TGTGCCAGTAGCCCCCGGGGGAACACTGAAGCTTTCTTT. This sequence encodes CASSPRGNTEAFF.